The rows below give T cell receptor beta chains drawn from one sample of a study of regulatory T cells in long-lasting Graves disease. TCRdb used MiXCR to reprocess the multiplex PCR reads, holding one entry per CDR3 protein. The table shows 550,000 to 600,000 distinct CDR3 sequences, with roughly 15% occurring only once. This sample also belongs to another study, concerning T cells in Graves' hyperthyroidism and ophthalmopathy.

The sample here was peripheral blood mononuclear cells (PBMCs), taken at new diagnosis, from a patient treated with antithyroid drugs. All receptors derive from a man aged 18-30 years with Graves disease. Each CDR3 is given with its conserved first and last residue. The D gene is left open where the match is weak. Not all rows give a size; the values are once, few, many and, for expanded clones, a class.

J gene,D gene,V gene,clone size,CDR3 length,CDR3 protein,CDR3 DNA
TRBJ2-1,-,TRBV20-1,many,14,CSASFRVSYNEQFF,TGCAGTGCTAGTTTTCGGGTCTCCTACAATGAACAGTTCTTC
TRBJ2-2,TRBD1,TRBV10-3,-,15,CAIRAGTANTGELFF,TGTGCCATCAGAGCCGGGACAGCTAACACCGGGGAGCTGTTTTTT
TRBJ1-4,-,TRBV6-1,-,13,CASTSGGEEKLFF,TGTGCCAGCACATCGGGAGGGGAAGAAAAACTGTTTTTT
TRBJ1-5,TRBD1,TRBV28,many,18,CASSLLLRTGGTNQPQHF,TGTGCCAGCAGTTTACTTCTTCGGACAGGGGGAACAAATCAGCCCCAGCATTTT
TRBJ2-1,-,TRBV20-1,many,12,CSVSGLLDEQFF,TGCAGTGTGTCGGGACTCTTGGATGAGCAGTTCTTC
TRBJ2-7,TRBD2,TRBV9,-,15,CASSVSGLAGDEQYF,TGTGCCAGCAGCGTATCTGGACTAGCGGGAGACGAGCAGTACTTC
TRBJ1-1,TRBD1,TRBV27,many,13,CASSFTGDTEAFF,TGTGCCAGCAGTTTTACAGGGGACACTGAAGCTTTCTTT
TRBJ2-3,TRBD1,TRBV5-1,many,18,CASSYGQGTRASTDTQYF,TGCGCCAGCAGCTATGGACAGGGGACACGTGCTAGCACAGATACGCAGTATTTT
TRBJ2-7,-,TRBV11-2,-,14,CASSLLAGPREQYF,TGTGCCAGCAGTTTATTGGCAGGGCCACGCGAGCAGTACTTC
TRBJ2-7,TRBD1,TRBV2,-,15,CASSEEGTGYDEQYF,TGTGCCAGCAGTGAAGAGGGGACAGGGTATGACGAGCAGTACTTC
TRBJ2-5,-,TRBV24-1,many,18,CATSDGRGKYGLQETQYF,TGTGCCACCAGTGATGGCCGGGGGAAGTACGGGCTCCAAGAGACCCAGTACTTC
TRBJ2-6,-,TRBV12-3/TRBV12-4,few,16,CASSGDIYSGANVLTF,TGTGCCAGCAGTGGGGACATTTACTCTGGGGCCAACGTCCTGACTTTC
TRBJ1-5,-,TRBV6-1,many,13,CASRWNSNQPQHF,TGTGCCAGCAGATGGAATAGCAATCAGCCCCAGCATTTT
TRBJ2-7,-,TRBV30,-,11,CAWSTRVEQYF,TGTGCCTGGAGTACTAGGGTCGAGCAGTACTTC
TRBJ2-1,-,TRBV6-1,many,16,CASSEAAASSYNEQFF,TGTGCCAGCAGTGAAGCGGCGGCCAGCTCCTACAATGAGCAGTTCTTC
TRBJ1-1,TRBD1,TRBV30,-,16,CAWSVISRDRFGEAFF,TGTGCCTGGAGTGTAATCTCCCGGGACAGGTTTGGTGAAGCTTTCTTT
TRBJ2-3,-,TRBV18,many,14,CASSPPDSTDTQYF,TGTGCCAGCTCACCACCGGACTCCACAGATACGCAGTATTTT
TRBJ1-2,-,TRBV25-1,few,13,CASMEGFGYGYTF,TGTGCCAGCATGGAAGGGTTCGGCTATGGCTACACCTTC
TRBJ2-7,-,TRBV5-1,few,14,CASSSRLQEYEQYF,TGCGCCAGCAGCTCCCGACTCCAGGAGTACGAGCAGTACTTC
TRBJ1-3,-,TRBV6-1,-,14,CASSLDPLGNTIYF,TGTGCCAGCAGCCTCGATCCATTAGGAAACACCATATATTTT
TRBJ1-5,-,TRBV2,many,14,CASSFWTEEQPQHF,TGTGCCAGCAGCTTCTGGACGGAGGAGCAGCCCCAGCATTTT
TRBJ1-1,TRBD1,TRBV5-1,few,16,CASRPDRGSWNTEAFF,TGCGCCAGCAGACCGGACAGGGGGTCTTGGAACACTGAAGCTTTCTTT
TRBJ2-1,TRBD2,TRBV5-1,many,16,CASSFGLAGSYNEQFF,TGTGCCAGCAGCTTCGGACTAGCGGGTTCCTACAATGAGCAGTTCTTC
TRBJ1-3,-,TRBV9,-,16,CASSAQQGATGNTIYF,TGTGCCAGCAGCGCTCAACAGGGTGCAACTGGAAACACCATATATTTT
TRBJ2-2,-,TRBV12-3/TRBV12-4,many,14,CASSLLRLGRELFF,TGTGCCAGCAGTCTCCTACGGCTTGGGAGGGAGCTGTTTTTT
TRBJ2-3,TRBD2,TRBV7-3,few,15,CASSSLGTNTDTQYF,TGTGCCAGCAGCTCGTTGGGGACTAACACAGATACGCAGTATTTT
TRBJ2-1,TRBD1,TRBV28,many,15,CASSPDRASYNEQFF,TGTGCCAGCAGTCCGGACAGGGCATCCTACAATGAGCAGTTCTTC
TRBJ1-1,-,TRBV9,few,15,CASSVEGSPGTEAFF,TGTGCCAGCAGCGTAGAGGGATCCCCTGGCACTGAAGCTTTCTTT
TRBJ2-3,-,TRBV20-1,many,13,CSASGPSTDTQYF,TGCAGTGCTAGCGGGCCTAGCACAGATACGCAGTATTTT
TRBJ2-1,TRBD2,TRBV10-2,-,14,CASRLTSLGDEQFF,TGCGCCAGCAGATTGACTAGCCTTGGGGATGAGCAGTTCTTC
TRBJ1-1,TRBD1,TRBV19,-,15,CASSLRQGAGTEAFF,TGTGCCAGTAGTCTTCGACAGGGGGCAGGCACTGAAGCTTTCTTT
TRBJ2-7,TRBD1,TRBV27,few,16,CAVSYNRDSSIYEQYF,TGTGCCGTCTCCTATAACCGGGACAGCTCTATTTACGAGCAGTACTTC
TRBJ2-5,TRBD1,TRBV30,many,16,CAWRRQGARKQETQYF,TGTGCCTGGAGACGACAGGGGGCCAGGAAACAAGAGACCCAGTACTTC
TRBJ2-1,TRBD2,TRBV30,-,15,CAWSPSGSLRNEQLF,TGTGCCTGGAGCCCTAGCGGGAGTCTCAGAAATGAGCAGCTCTTC
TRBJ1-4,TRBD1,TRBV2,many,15,CASSEVDRGSEKLFF,TGTGCCAGCAGTGAAGTCGACAGGGGAAGTGAAAAACTGTTTTTT
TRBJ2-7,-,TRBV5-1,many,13,CASSLDVSYEQYF,TGTGCCAGCAGCTTGGACGTATCATACGAGCAGTACTTC
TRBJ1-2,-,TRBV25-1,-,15,CASSDGDRPNYGYTF,TGTGCCAGCAGTGATGGGGACCGACCTAACTATGGCTACACCTTC
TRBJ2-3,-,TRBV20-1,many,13,CSAPAGSTDTQYF,TGCAGTGCCCCCGCGGGTAGCACAGATACGCAGTATTTT
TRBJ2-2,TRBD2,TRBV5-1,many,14,CASSREGSMGELFF,TGCGCCAGCAGCCGGGAGGGCTCCATGGGGGAGCTGTTTTTT
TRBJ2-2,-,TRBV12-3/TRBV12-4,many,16,CASRPPGLRDTGELFF,TGTGCCAGCAGACCCCCGGGCTTAAGGGACACCGGGGAGCTGTTTTTT
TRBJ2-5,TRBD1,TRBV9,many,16,CASSADRGDDWETQYF,TGTGCCAGCAGCGCCGACAGGGGCGACGACTGGGAGACCCAGTACTTC
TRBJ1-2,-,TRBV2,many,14,CASSEEGVPLGYTF,TGTGCCAGCAGTGAAGAAGGGGTGCCCTTAGGCTACACCTTC
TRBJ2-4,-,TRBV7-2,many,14,CASSHTEGGNIQYF,TGTGCCAGCAGCCACACCGAGGGGGGTAACATTCAGTACTTC
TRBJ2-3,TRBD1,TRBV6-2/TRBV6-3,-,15,CASTLSGGDADTQYF,TGTGCCAGCACCCTGTCAGGGGGTGATGCAGATACGCAGTATTTT
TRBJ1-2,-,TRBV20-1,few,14,CSGLQGRSSYGYTF,TGCAGTGGTTTACAGGGACGCAGTAGCTATGGCTACACCTTC
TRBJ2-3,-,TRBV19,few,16,CASSIVGASGTDTQYF,TGTGCCAGTAGTATAGTTGGGGCTAGCGGCACAGATACGCAGTATTTT
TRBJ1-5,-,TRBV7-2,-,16,CASSLRRTPQAQPQHF,TGTGCCAGCAGCTTACGGCGGACACCCCAGGCTCAGCCCCAGCATTTT
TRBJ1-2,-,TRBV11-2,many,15,CASSTSAGTRSGYTF,TGTGCCAGCAGCACTTCCGCCGGGACGAGGAGCGGCTACACCTTC
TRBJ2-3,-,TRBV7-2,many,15,CASSPMGLRTDTQYF,TGTGCCAGCAGCCCCATGGGCCTTCGGACAGATACGCAGTATTTT